This TCR beta chain was sequenced in a study of cytomegalovirus exposure and HLA in healthy donors. Across the study: Early release data held about 92 million unique TCRs from HLA-typed donors.

In its sample, this clone was seen a few times. V was pared by 0 bases and J by 5 bases, with 4 bases of the junction left unmatched. In germline, CDR1 is SGHRS, CDR2 YFSETQ. CDR3 length: 14 amino acids. Researchers ran the PCR with 60 Vbeta and 13 Jbeta primers. Authors' data handling: Unique TCR beta chains totaled about 78 million in a later count, with roughly 10 million of them shared. Sequencing was performed with immunoSEQ multiplex PCR; in TCRdb, only in-frame clones are kept and a portion is missing. V and J calls plus clone size are reproduced from that table; the DNA served to infer D and trimming. Among 150,000 to 200,000 clones listed, 70% to 85% were seen once.

Sequences were obtained from PBMCs. The sequence derives from a woman in her 30s in good health and CMV-seropositive. This sequence joins TRBV5-1 and TRBJ2-5; 7 bases agree with TRBD2. The CDR3 DNA reads as TGCGCCAGCAGCTTGGGCGGGAGACGGGAGACCCAGTACTTC. As protein: CASSLGGRRETQYF.